This is a list of T cell receptor beta chains from one sample in a study of blood T cells in healthy people across ages. TCRdb re-called the 5' RACE reads through MiXCR, storing one row per CDR3 protein. This sample has about 1.6 million distinct CDR3 sequences; 30% to 35% occur once, and the top ten carry around 11%. The sequenced material came from blood. The receptors stem from a woman between 25 and 40 years old in good health. CDR3s include the opening cysteine and the closing phenylalanine or tryptophan. A D gene is named only where the DNA matches it firmly. Clone size is given for some rows only: seen once, a few or many times, or a class if the clone is expanded.

J,D,V,size,DNA,CDR3
TRBJ2-3,-,TRBV10-3,few,TGTGCCATCAGAAACCAGGGTTCCCGCACAGATACGCAGTATTTT,CAIRNQGSRTDTQYF
TRBJ2-3,-,TRBV9,few,TGTGCCAGCAGCGTATTCGGACGAGACACAGATACGCAGTATTTT,CASSVFGRDTDTQYF
TRBJ1-2,TRBD1,TRBV6-1,-,TGTGCCAGCACCAGGACAGGGAAATATGGCTACACCTTC,CASTRTGKYGYTF
TRBJ2-3,-,TRBV10-3,-,TGTGCCATCAGTGTGGGCAGGGACGGAGATACGCAGTATTTT,CAISVGRDGDTQYF
TRBJ1-1,-,TRBV6-1,once,TGTGCCAGCAGTGAATTGGCAGGGCGGTATGAAGCTTTCTTT,CASSELAGRYEAFF
TRBJ2-1,-,TRBV18,medium-sized,TGTGCCAGCAGTCCTAGGGGCGATGAGCAGTTCTTC,CASSPRGDEQFF
TRBJ1-2,TRBD1,TRBV9,-,TGTGCCAGCACTCTAGGACAGGGGGCCTATGGCTACACCTTC,CASTLGQGAYGYTF
TRBJ2-7,-,TRBV20-1,-,TGCAGTGCTAGAGGGTACGGGGCCTACGAGCAGTACTTC,CSARGYGAYEQYF
TRBJ2-5,TRBD2,TRBV6-1,few,TGTGCCAGCAGTGGTCGGGGGGGAACAGTGACCCAGTACTTC,CASSGRGGTVTQYF
TRBJ1-1,-,TRBV20-1,-,TGCAGTGCTAGGCCGGGACACCCGAACACTGAAGCTTTCTTT,CSARPGHPNTEAFF
TRBJ1-5,TRBD1,TRBV15,-,TGTGCCACCAGCAGAAAGAAAAGGGACAGGGGCAATCAGCCCCAGCATTTT,CATSRKKRDRGNQPQHF
TRBJ2-3,TRBD1,TRBV10-3,-,TGTGCCATCAGTGGAACAGGGGGCGGGTCAGATACGCAGTATTTT,CAISGTGGGSDTQYF
TRBJ2-7,-,TRBV12-3/TRBV12-4,few,TGTGCCAGCACCCGAGGGGCAGGGCCTGGGTACGAGCAGTACTTC,CASTRGAGPGYEQYF
TRBJ1-2,-,TRBV28,-,TGTGCCAGCAGATACTCAACTTGGGGCTACACCTTC,CASRYSTWGYTF
TRBJ2-1,-,TRBV28,-,TGTGCCAGCAGCCGACAAGGGGGGACCGTCAATGAGCAGTTCTTC,CASSRQGGTVNEQFF
TRBJ2-5,TRBD2,TRBV7-9,few,TGTGCCAGCAGCTCCGCTAGCGGGGGGGCTGAGACCCAGTACTTC,CASSSASGGAETQYF
TRBJ2-1,-,TRBV7-9,-,TGTGCCAGCAGCTTATTCATACAAGGGGAGTTCTTC,CASSLFIQGEFF
TRBJ2-1,-,TRBV4-2,many,TGTGCCAGCAGCCAAGATCGGCCTACCGATGAGCAGTTCTTC,CASSQDRPTDEQFF
TRBJ2-7,-,TRBV18,-,TGTGCCAGCTCACCACTAAAAGGGCCTTTCGAGCAGTACTTC,CASSPLKGPFEQYF
TRBJ1-2,TRBD1,TRBV7-2,few,TGTGCCAGCAGCTTGCCGAGGGGCAGGGGGCCCACTAACTATGGCTACACCTTC,CASSLPRGRGPTNYGYTF
TRBJ2-3,-,TRBV9,many,TGTGCCAGCAGCGTAGTCGGGGACCGGGATACGCAGTATTTT,CASSVVGDRDTQYF
TRBJ2-1,-,TRBV5-1,few,TGCGCCAGCAGCTCCTCCGGGCTTGCCTACAATGAGCAGTTCTTC,CASSSSGLAYNEQFF
TRBJ2-3,TRBD1,TRBV29-1,many,TGCAGCCATACAGGGGGTGCTAGCACAGATACGCAGTATTTT,CSHTGGASTDTQYF
TRBJ1-5,TRBD1,TRBV20-1,-,TGCAGTGCTAGATCCCCGCCGGATACAGGGGAATCTTTAATCAATCAGCCCCAGCATTTT,CSARSPPDTGESLINQPQHF
TRBJ2-3,TRBD2,TRBV4-1,few,TGCGCCAGCAGCGACCATTCTACACTAGCGGGAGCTACAGATACGCAGTATTTT,CASSDHSTLAGATDTQYF
TRBJ2-3,TRBD2,TRBV5-1,-,TGCGCCAGCAGCTTGGTCCAGCGGGGGTCGGGGGATACGCAGTATTTT,CASSLVQRGSGDTQYF
TRBJ2-1,TRBD1,TRBV20-1,-,TGCAGTGTTCCAGGGGGCAAGAATAAGCAGTTCTTC,CSVPGGKNKQFF
TRBJ1-5,TRBD1,TRBV5-1,-,TGCGCCAGCAGGTTACAGGGGATTTTTTATAGCAATCAGCCCCAGCATTTT,CASRLQGIFYSNQPQHF
TRBJ2-1,-,TRBV6-6,-,TGTGCCAGCAGTTACGAAGGGGTGGGTGAGCAGTTCTTC,CASSYEGVGEQFF
TRBJ2-5,TRBD2,TRBV5-1,-,TGCGCCAGCAGCCCTAGCGGGGCCGCGGAGACCCAGTACTTC,CASSPSGAAETQYF
TRBJ2-1,TRBD1,TRBV6-5,-,TGTGCCAGCAGTTACTCGACAGGGGGGAACAATGAGCAGTTCTTC,CASSYSTGGNNEQFF
TRBJ2-2,TRBD1,TRBV20-1,many,TGCAGTGCTTGGGACAGGGGCTACACCGGGGAGCTGTTTTTT,CSAWDRGYTGELFF
TRBJ2-1,-,TRBV28,few,TGTGCCAGCAGTTTGACTAGTGTTAATGAGCAGTTCTTC,CASSLTSVNEQFF
TRBJ2-5,TRBD2,TRBV20-1,few,TGCAGTGCTAGGCCCTTTGGGGCTAGCGGAAACCAAGAGACCCAGTACTTC,CSARPFGASGNQETQYF
TRBJ2-1,-,TRBV29-1,many,TGCAGCGTTGAAGAGGGACGTCGTAAGGGCAATGAGCAGTTCTTC,CSVEEGRRKGNEQFF
TRBJ1-2,-,TRBV3-1,few,TGTGCCAGCAGCCAATCGGTGGGGGACGGCTACACCTTC,CASSQSVGDGYTF
TRBJ2-5,-,TRBV10-2,-,TGCGCCACCACGCTTAGGTTCTCGGAGACCCAGTACTTC,CATTLRFSETQYF
TRBJ2-3,-,TRBV7-2,few,TGTGCCAGCAGCTTAGGGTGGGGACACTTGGCGGCCTCTAGCACAGATACGCAGTATTTT,CASSLGWGHLAASSTDTQYF
TRBJ2-7,TRBD2,TRBV15,many,TGTGCCACCGGGACTAGCGGGCCATCCTACGAGCAGTACTTC,CATGTSGPSYEQYF
TRBJ2-7,-,TRBV3-1,few,TGTGCCAGCAGCCAAGCCGCTTCCTTCGCCACTGGGGAGCAGTACTTC,CASSQAASFATGEQYF
TRBJ2-1,-,TRBV20-1,-,TGCAGTGCGAGCAGGGGACTAAACTCCAATGAGCAGTTCTTC,CSASRGLNSNEQFF
TRBJ2-7,-,TRBV27,-,TGTGCCAGCGGGAGAGGGAGAACCTACGAGCAGTACTTC,CASGRGRTYEQYF
TRBJ2-7,TRBD2,TRBV5-1,few,TGCGCCAGCAGCTTGAGAGCGGGAGGCGACTACGAGCAGTACTTC,CASSLRAGGDYEQYF
TRBJ2-7,-,TRBV27,-,TGTGCCGGCAGTCCGCGAGGGTTATACGAGCAGTACTTC,CAGSPRGLYEQYF